This T cell receptor beta chain was captured in a study of T cell changes during pregnancy in multiple sclerosis (dated by TCRdb to between 2017 and 2020). For context, the study as a whole: Changes in the T cell repertoire over the course of pregnancy were examined in this study in women with multiple sclerosis.

Regarding this clone: It lacks a known antigen. One base away there is no much larger clone; base qualities are not given.

The library was made by the immunoSEQ multiplex PCR assay. The source is immuneACCESS, and TCRdb retained only in-frame sequences with V and J called. Part of the clones is not carried over; for the studies checked, unresolved V genes explain less than half of this, and the remainder is unexplained. This sample holds some 40,000 clones; roughly 90% were observed only once. The leading ten clones occupy 0.57% of the sample. The CDR3, from cysteine to phenylalanine, totals 19 residues. Only the CDR3 DNA stays, 57 bases, in frame from base 1. For this chain, trimming is 1 base at the V end and 3 bases at the J end, and the number of junction bases without a gene match is 16. CDR1 and CDR2 are read off the germline V gene (reference sequence) as SEHNR and FQNEAQ.

Rearrangement joined TRBV7-9 to TRBJ2-5; TRBD2 lines up with 8 middle nucleotides. Sequencing was performed on CD4+ T cells from peripheral blood mononuclear cells, taken in the second trimester of pregnancy. The TCR comes from a female donor with multiple sclerosis, enrolled in a pregnancy study. The sequence in DNA is TGTGCCAGCAGCTTAGAGTCCCCTAGCGGGTTGTTTTTCAAAGAGACCCAGTACTTC. Translation gives CASSLESPSGLFFKETQYF.